The 31 T cell receptor beta chains given below trace back to one sample, sequenced in a study of shared clonotypes between healthy human individuals. TCRdb's copy holds only in-frame clones and misses some; the assay was immunoSEQ multiplex PCR. Here the sample spans about 600,000 clones, just under 97% being singletons. CD45RO negativity and positive selection for CCR7 defined naive CD8 cells, a population that excluded terminally differentiated effector memory CD45RA+ cells. The sample consisted of naive CD8+ T cells sorted from blood. These receptors were collected from a woman in her twenties or thirties in good health.

This chain uses TRBV13 with TRBJ2-1, with 7 nucleotides matching TRBD1. Per germline, CDR1 PRHDT and CDR2 FYEKMQ (reference sequence). After removal of 5 bases from V and 4 bases from J, the junction contained 2 bases not matched to a gene. This CDR3 is built from 13 residues. The CDR3 DNA reads as TGTGCCAGCAGCGACAGGGTTTACAATGAGCAGTTCTTC. Protein sequence: CASSDRVYNEQFF.

The V gene is TRBV7-9, the J gene TRBJ2-5; D is possibly TRBD1 or TRBD2 (5 bases each). V was cut by 5 bases and J by 2 bases, with 24 bases left in between. Germline CDR1 is SEHNR and CDR2 is FQNEAQ (reference sequence). The CDR3 contains 18 residues. Written as DNA, the CDR3 is TGTGCCAGCAGCGGCCGATTGACGGGGCCGCAGATTCAAGAGACCCAGTACTTC. Translation: CASSGRLTGPQIQETQYF. The full variable domain, with the rest looked up from reference TRBV7-9 and TRBJ2-5, is DTGVSQNPRHKITKRGQNVTFRCDPISEHNRLYWYRQTLGQGPEFLTYFQNEAQLEKSRLLSDRFSAERPKGSFSTLEIQRTEQGDSAMYLCASSGRLTGPQIQETQYFGPGTRLLVL.

The chain has TRBV13 and TRBJ2-7, with 12 positions matching TRBD2. V gave up 5 bases and J gave up 2 bases; unmatched junction bases: 4. The CDR3 is 15 amino acids. Germline CDR1 and CDR2: PRHDT and FYEKMQ (reference sequence). This CDR3 is CASSTASGRAYEQYF. CDR3 nucleotide sequence: TGTGCCAGCAGCACGGCTAGCGGGAGGGCCTACGAGCAGTACTTC.

This clone was detected once. The chain recombines TRBV6-1 with TRBJ2-7; 12 bases map to TRBD2. Germline CDR1 and CDR2: MNHNS and SASEGT. V shed 8 bases and J 2 bases; nucleotides not matched to a gene: 7. This CDR3 spans 15 amino acids. The CDR3 DNA sequence: TGTGCCAGCCCGACATGGACTAGCGGGACCTACGAGCAGTACTTC. It translates to CASPTWTSGTYEQYF.

This CDR3 is CATSRDKPLFGNSYEQYF. The CDR3 DNA reads TGTGCCACCAGCAGAGATAAACCACTGTTCGGTAATTCCTACGAGCAGTACTTC. The chain carries TRBV15 and TRBJ2-7; D is ambiguous. The CDR3 spans 18 residues. Trimming left V 0 bases short and J 1 base short, with 19 bases between. Germline V gene sequence: CDR1 LNHNV, CDR2 YYDKDF (reference sequence).

This clone was found once. This chain connects TRBV2 to TRBJ1-3, with a weak D call TRBD1 (5 bases). The V and J ends lost 4 bases and 7 bases respectively, with 14 bases between them. Germline V gene data show CDR1 as SNHLY and CDR2 as FYNNEI. This CDR3 region has 14 residues. The CDR3 spells CASSGPGRDNTIYF. The CDR3 nucleotides are TGTGCCAGCAGTGGCCCTGGCAGGGATAACACCATATATTTT.

The genes are TRBV27 and TRBJ2-7; TRBD2 matches at 10 bases. After removal of 0 bases from V and 2 bases from J, the junction contained 7 bases not matched to a gene. The CDR3 covers 17 residues. Germline V gives CDR1 MNHEY, CDR2 SMNVEV (reference sequence). The CDR3 loop reads CASSLSGAGLATYEQYF. CDR3 in DNA: TGTGCCAGCAGTTTATCAGGGGCGGGACTAGCGACCTACGAGCAGTACTTC.

CDR3 in amino acids: CASSLFTGGEETQYF. The CDR3 region has the DNA TGTGCCAGCAGTTTATTCACGGGAGGGGAAGAGACCCAGTACTTC. The chain uses TRBV28 and TRBJ2-5, with 8 nucleotides matching TRBD2. The CDR3 covers 15 residues. V dropped 1 base and J dropped 3; count of bases not matched to a gene: 4. The germline V gene encodes CDR1 MDHEN and CDR2 SYDVKM.

The rearrangement joins TRBV27 to TRBJ2-7; the D is unclear. This CDR3 spans 14 amino acids. Trimming removed 7 bases at V and 5 bases at J, with 18 bases between. Germline-derived CDR1 and CDR2 are MNHEY and SMNVEV (reference sequence). The CDR3 nucleotides are TGTGCCAGCACCCCGGGTGGCCCGTGGCACGAGCAGTACTTC. This gives the protein CASTPGGPWHEQYF.

This rearrangement joins TRBV27 to TRBJ1-5; 7 positions match TRBD1. The ends lost 5 bases at V and 2 bases at J; junction bases unmatched: 6. CDR1 is MNHEY and CDR2 is SMNVEV in the germline V gene (reference sequence). The CDR3 contains 15 residues. The CDR3 protein is CASSVTGVGNQPQHF. CDR3 DNA sequence: TGTGCCAGCAGTGTCACAGGGGTAGGCAATCAGCCCCAGCATTTT.

Many counts were recorded for this clone. The rearrangement uses TRBV9 and TRBJ2-5; a possible D gene is TRBD2 (6 bases). The CDR3 has 15 residues. Germline V lookup: CDR1 SGDLS, CDR2 YYNGEE. With 0 bases removed from V and 5 bases from J, the gap between germline ends came to 14 bases. The CDR3 is CASSVGGAGTETQYF. In DNA, the CDR3 is TGTGCCAGCAGCGTAGGCGGGGCGGGGACGGAGACCCAGTACTTC. The entire variable domain, with the rest obtained from reference TRBV9 and TRBJ2-5, is as follows: DSGVTQTPKHLITATGQRVTLRCSPRSGDLSVYWYQQSLDQGLQFLIQYYNGEERAKGNILERFSAQQFPDLHSELNLSSLELGDSALYFCASSVGGAGTETQYFGPGTRLLVL.

This clone has just a few counts. The chain recombines TRBV4-1 with TRBJ2-1, with no clear D. V lost 1 base and J 10 bases, leaving 14 bases between the germline ends. This CDR3 comprises 14 residues. Germline CDR1 is MGHRA and CDR2 is YSYEKL. In DNA, the CDR3 is TGCGCCAGCAGCCAAGCCGCTTTAATTGTGGAGCAGTTCTTC. Encoded protein: CASSQAALIVEQFF.

In nucleotides, the CDR3 is TGTGCCAGCAGTGAAATAAATACCTACGAGCAGTACTTC. Translated: CASSEINTYEQYF. The chain uses TRBV2 and TRBJ2-7; D uncertain. The CDR3 spans 13 residues. Deletions cut 2 bases from V and 2 bases from J, with 7 bases between. The germline gives CDR1 SNHLY, CDR2 FYNNEI. Looking up the rest from reference TRBV2 and TRBJ2-7 gives the full variable domain: EPEVTQTPSHQVTQMGQEVILRCVPISNHLYFYWYRQILGQKVEFLVSFYNNEISEKSEIFDDQFSVERPDGSNFTLKIRSTKLEDSAMYFCASSEINTYEQYFGPGTRLTVT.

CDR3 in amino acids: CASSLAGWTEAFF. The DNA for the CDR3 is TGTGCCAGCAGTTTGGCAGGGTGGACTGAAGCTTTCTTT. J is TRBJ1-1 and V is TRBV28, with a possible D match to TRBD1 (5 bases). The CDR3 loop spans 13 amino acids. Trimming left V 3 bases short and J 5 bases short, with 10 bases between. Germline CDR1 and CDR2: MDHEN and SYDVKM. The variable domain in full, completed from reference TRBV28 and TRBJ1-1, reads DVKVTQSSRYLVKRTGEKVFLECVQDMDHENMFWYRQDPGLGLRLIYFSYDVKMKEKGDIPEGYSVSREKKERFSLILESASTNQTSMYLCASSLAGWTEAFFGQGTRLTVV.

This rearrangement joins TRBV9 to TRBJ2-7; 7 bases are a match to TRBD1. CDR1 and CDR2 from the germline V gene are SGDLS and YYNGEE. The CDR3 has 13 amino acids. The V segment lost 3 bases and the J segment 5 bases; nucleotides outside the gene matches: 5. The CDR3 is CASSADRKNEQYF. CDR3 nucleotide sequence: TGTGCCAGCAGCGCGGACAGGAAAAACGAGCAGTACTTC.

This clone has only one observation. V gene TRBV6-5 combines with J gene TRBJ2-5; 9 bases agree with TRBD2. The trim removed 3 bases at V and 3 bases at J, leaving 8 bases unmatched. The CDR3 is 16 amino acids. Germline V gene sequence: CDR1 MNHEY, CDR2 SVGAGI. The CDR3 DNA reads TGTGCCAGCAGTTATTTTAGCGGGAGCGAGGAAGAGACCCAGTACTTC. This codes for CASSYFSGSEEETQYF.

The V call is TRBV10-3, the J call TRBJ1-5, with TRBD1 identical over 9 bases. The V and J ends lost 6 bases and 0 bases, in that order; junction bases with no gene match: 6. The CDR3 consists of 16 residues. The germline CDR1 and CDR2 sequences are ENHRY and SYGVKD. CDR3 in DNA: TGTGCCATCAGCGCAACAGGGGGCAATAGCAATCAGCCCCAGCATTTT. Translation: CAISATGGNSNQPQHF.

V is TRBV9 and J is TRBJ1-2; possibly TRBD1 for D (5 bases). The CDR3 length is 14 residues. The V end lost 4 bases, the J end lost 2 bases, and 12 bases lay between the germline ends. Germline CDR1 and CDR2: SGDLS and YYNGEE. CDR3: CASSPPGGNYGYTF. The CDR3 region has the DNA TGTGCCAGCAGCCCTCCGGGGGGAAACTATGGCTACACCTTC.

The V gene is TRBV7-9, the J gene TRBJ2-1; D unresolved. The germline V and J ends were trimmed by 1 base and 5 bases, with 6 bases remaining between them. CDR1 and CDR2 (germline): SEHNR, FQNEAQ (reference sequence). The CDR3 length is 13 residues. This CDR3 is CASSLEYNNEQFF. In DNA, the CDR3 is TGTGCCAGCAGCTTAGAATACAACAATGAGCAGTTCTTC.

The gene calls are TRBV6-1 and TRBJ2-7, with TRBD1 matching 8 bases. The CDR3 totals 14 residues. V shed 1 base, J shed 9 bases, and the junction held 8 bases outside the gene matches. Germline CDR1 is MNHNS and CDR2 is SASEGT. The CDR3, as DNA: TGTGCCAGCAGTGAAGTTGGACAGGGCGAGGTGCAGTACTTC. This gives the protein CASSEVGQGEVQYF.

The V call is TRBV6-5, the J call TRBJ1-6; TRBD1 matches at 8 bases. The CDR3 extends over 14 amino acids. CDR1 MNHEY and CDR2 SVGAGI come from the germline V gene. J lost 7 bases, V lost 4 bases, and 3 bases had no gene match. The CDR3 reads CASSWTGTNSPLHF. DNA of the CDR3: TGTGCCAGCAGTTGGACAGGGACCAATTCACCCCTCCACTTT.

As concerns this clone: This specimen includes other DNA sequences encoding the same CDR3. The rearrangement uses TRBV11-2 and TRBJ2-7; D remains unclear. Germline CDR1 SGHAT, CDR2 FQNNGV. The CDR3 loop spans 10 amino acids. V was clipped by 5 bases and J by 3 bases, with 2 bases between them. The CDR3 is CASSNYEQYF. The DNA of the CDR3 is TGTGCCAGCAGCAACTACGAGCAGTACTTC.

The chain combines TRBV5-5 with TRBJ1-5; TRBD1 matches 7 bases. This CDR3 has 15 residues. Trimming at V came to 3 bases and at J to 0 bases, leaving 3 bases not matched to a gene. Germline V lookup: CDR1 SGHKS, CDR2 YYEKEE (reference sequence). CDR3 nucleotides: TGTGCCAGCAGCTCAGGGACAGATAGCAATCAGCCCCAGCATTTT. Protein: CASSSGTDSNQPQHF.

In nucleotides, the CDR3 is TGTGCCAGCAGCGGGCGAGACGACAGGGGAGACTATGGCTACACCTTC. Translating gives CASSGRDDRGDYGYTF. The chain combines TRBV9 with TRBJ1-2, with TRBD1 matching 8 bases. Losses at the gene ends were 3 bases for V and 3 bases for J; bases not matched to a gene: 10. The CDR3 has 16 residues. Germline CDR1 is SGDLS and CDR2 is YYNGEE. Supplemented by reference TRBV9 and TRBJ1-2, the full variable domain reads DSGVTQTPKHLITATGQRVTLRCSPRSGDLSVYWYQQSLDQGLQFLIQYYNGEERAKGNILERFSAQQFPDLHSELNLSSLELGDSALYFCASSGRDDRGDYGYTFGSGTRLTVV.

The chain combines TRBV11-2 with TRBJ1-5; TRBD1 agrees at 7 bases. CDR1 SGHAT and CDR2 FQNNGV come from the germline V gene. V was clipped by 1 base and J by 6 bases; unmatched bases: 3. This CDR3 has 14 amino acids. This CDR3 is CASSLVGGSQPQHF. DNA of the CDR3: TGTGCCAGCAGCTTAGTAGGGGGCAGTCAGCCCCAGCATTTT.

The genes are TRBV13 and TRBJ1-5; D unclear. The V end lost 0 bases, the J end lost 6 bases, and 6 bases lay between the germline ends. Germline loops: CDR1 PRHDT, CDR2 FYEKMQ (reference sequence). This CDR3 has 13 residues. The CDR3 is CASSLGFGQPQHF. In DNA form, the CDR3 reads TGTGCCAGCAGCTTAGGGTTCGGTCAGCCCCAGCATTTT.

The chain is built from TRBV7-9 and TRBJ2-7; 11 nucleotides line up with TRBD2. CDR3 length equals 14 residues. With V trimmed by 5 bases and J by 7 bases, 7 bases remained unmatched. Germline assignment: CDR1 SEHNR and CDR2 FQNEAQ (reference sequence). CDR3 amino acids: CASSPTSGIWEQYF. CDR3 DNA sequence: TGTGCCAGCAGCCCGACTAGCGGGATATGGGAGCAGTACTTC. The full variable domain, with the rest looked up from reference TRBV7-9 and TRBJ2-7, is DTGVSQNPRHKITKRGQNVTFRCDPISEHNRLYWYRQTLGQGPEFLTYFQNEAQLEKSRLLSDRFSAERPKGSFSTLEIQRTEQGDSAMYLCASSPTSGIWEQYFGPGTRLTVT.

The rearrangement links TRBV6-1 to TRBJ2-7; D is ambiguous. This CDR3 region has 14 residues. Trimming pared 0 bases from V and 1 base from J, leaving 7 bases between. Germline values: CDR1 MNHNS, CDR2 SASEGT. The CDR3 loop reads CASSEAFRSYEQYF. In DNA form, the CDR3 reads TGTGCCAGCAGTGAAGCGTTCAGATCCTACGAGCAGTACTTC.

This chain connects TRBV27 to TRBJ2-5; tentative D call: TRBD1 (7 bases). With the DNA end fitting TRBJ2-7 better, the J assignment may be wrong. The CDR3 loop spans 14 amino acids. The germline gives CDR1 MNHEY, CDR2 SMNVEV (reference sequence). Here the CDR3 reads CASSFQGGAYEQYF. The CDR3 DNA sequence: TGTGCCAGCAGTTTTCAGGGGGGAGCCTACGAGCAGTACTTC.

The table lists this clone with a count of one. The chain joins TRBV4-1 to TRBJ1-1, with 7 bases that match TRBD1. The CDR3 totals 17 residues. V trimming: 3 bases; J trimming: 4 bases; junction bases outside the gene matches: 14. Germline V gene lookup returns CDR1 MGHRA and CDR2 YSYEKL. The CDR3 nucleotides are TGCGCCAGCAGCCATACTATTCCGGGACAGCGGGGCACTGAAGCTTTCTTT. Translated: CASSHTIPGQRGTEAFF.

This CDR3 reads CASSLIAGSYEQYF. DNA of the CDR3: TGTGCCAGCAGCTTGATCGCAGGTTCCTACGAGCAGTACTTC. The chain joins TRBV5-4 to TRBJ2-7; no reliable D call. CDR1 SGHNT and CDR2 YYREEE come from the germline V gene (reference sequence). V was trimmed by 1 base and J by 1 base, leaving 9 bases between them. This CDR3 is built from 14 residues.